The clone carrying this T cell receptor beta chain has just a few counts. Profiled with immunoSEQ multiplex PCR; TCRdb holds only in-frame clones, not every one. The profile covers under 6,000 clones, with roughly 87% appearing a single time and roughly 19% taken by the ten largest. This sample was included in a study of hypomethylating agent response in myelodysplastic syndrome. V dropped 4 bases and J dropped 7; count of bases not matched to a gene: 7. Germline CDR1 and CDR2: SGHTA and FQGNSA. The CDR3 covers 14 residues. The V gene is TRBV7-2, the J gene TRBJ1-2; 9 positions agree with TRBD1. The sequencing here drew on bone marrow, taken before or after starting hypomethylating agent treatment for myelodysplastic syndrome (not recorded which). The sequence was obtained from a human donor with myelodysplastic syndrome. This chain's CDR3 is CASSSGTGNGGYTF. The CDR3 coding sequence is TGTGCCAGCAGCTCGGGGACAGGGAACGGTGGCTACACCTTC.